Following are 21 T cell receptor beta chains from one sample sequenced in a study of T cell responses to AZD1222 COVID-19 vaccine. Generated by immunoSEQ multiplex PCR, the TCRdb table keeps only in-frame clones and is missing some. Among about 130,000 clones, around 90% were seen once, and the ten largest hold more than 4%. Sequencing used peripheral blood, obtained on day 0 of AZD1222 vaccination. The receptors come from an adult in good health.

The genes are TRBV4-1 and TRBJ2-2, with D perhaps matching TRBD2 (5 bases). V lost 0 bases and J 2 bases, leaving 13 bases between the germline ends. CDR1 and CDR2 from the germline V gene are MGHRA and YSYEKL. The CDR3 contains 17 residues. The CDR3 DNA reads as TGCGCCAGCAGCCAAGACGAGCGGAGTCGAAACACCGGGGAGCTGTTTTTT. It yields the protein CASSQDERSRNTGELFF.

This chain links TRBV12-3 or TRBV12-4 with TRBJ1-5, with D hard to call. Deletions cut 3 bases from V and 4 bases from J, with 4 bases between. The CDR3 runs to 12 residues. This CDR3 is CASSLGNQPQHF. The CDR3 region has the DNA TGTGCCAGCAGTTTGGGGAATCAGCCCCAGCATTTT.

The chain is built from TRBV11-2 and TRBJ2-6; D is ambiguous. The CDR3 has 16 residues. Per germline, CDR1 SGHAT and CDR2 FQNNGV. Trimming cost V 3 bases and J 0 bases, with 9 bases left between them. CDR3 in amino acids: CASSFLIYSGANVLTF. For the CDR3, the DNA is TGTGCCAGCAGCTTTTTGATCTACTCTGGGGCCAACGTCCTGACTTTC.

The rearrangement links TRBV28 to TRBJ2-7; tentative D call: TRBD1 (6 bases). V was pared by 7 bases and J by 2 bases, with 21 bases between. CDR3 length: 16 amino acids. The germline V gene encodes CDR1 MDHEN and CDR2 SYDVKM. The CDR3 nucleotides read TGTGCCAGCACCCCCTCAGGACAGCCATTAACCTACGAGCAGTACTTC. As protein: CASTPSGQPLTYEQYF.

The chain is built from TRBV10-2 and TRBJ2-2, with 9 bases lining up with TRBD2. The CDR3 is 15 amino acids. J was trimmed by 4 bases and V by 7 bases; bases with no gene match: 7. Looked up from germline, CDR1 is WSHSY and CDR2 is SAAADI. This CDR3 is CASNYSGRGTGELFF. The CDR3 coding sequence is TGCGCCAGCAATTATAGCGGGAGAGGCACCGGGGAGCTGTTTTTT.

The chain carries TRBV5-1 and TRBJ2-7; a weak D match, TRBD1 (5 bases). The CDR3 spans 15 residues. CDR1 is SGHRS, CDR2 YFSETQ, per germline. Deletions cut 2 bases from V and 2 bases from J, with 14 bases between. The CDR3 coding sequence is TGCGCCAGCAGCTTCCAGGGCAGGGTCACCTACGAGCAGTACTTC. It is translated as CASSFQGRVTYEQYF.

V gene TRBV6-5 combines with J gene TRBJ2-5; 9 bases map to TRBD2. This CDR3 comprises 13 residues. Unmatched junction bases numbered 2, after V lost 6 bases and J lost 3 bases. Germline values: CDR1 MNHEY, CDR2 SVGAGI. The CDR3 nucleotides are TGTGCCAGCAGCCGACTAGCGGAAGAGACCCAGTACTTC. Protein product: CASSRLAEETQYF.

The chain joins TRBV11-3 to TRBJ2-1; 15 positions agree with TRBD2. CDR3 length: 17 residues. V shed 1 base, J shed 6 bases, and the junction held 4 bases outside the gene matches. CDR1 and CDR2 (germline): SGHNT, YENEEA. CDR3 region: CASSLAGTSGGPNEQFF. The CDR3 DNA reads as TGTGCCAGCAGCTTAGCCGGGACTAGCGGGGGGCCCAATGAGCAGTTCTTC.

The chain couples TRBV4-1 to TRBJ2-2; TRBD2 aligns across 7 bases. The V and J ends lost 4 bases and 3 bases, in that order; junction bases with no gene match: 2. The length of the CDR3 is 14 residues. CDR1 and CDR2 (germline): MGHRA, YSYEKL. The CDR3, as DNA: TGCGCCAGCAGCCTACGGGGGGACACCGGGGAGCTGTTTTTT. Its protein product is CASSLRGDTGELFF.

The chain recombines TRBV14 with TRBJ2-3, with a tentative D call TRBD1 (5 bases). CDR3 length equals 14 residues. Looked up from germline, CDR1 is SGHDN and CDR2 is FVKESK. Trimming pared 3 bases from V and 3 bases from J, leaving 10 bases between. CDR3 amino acids: CASSQVRVTDTQYF. In nucleotides, the CDR3 is TGTGCCAGCAGCCAGGTCAGGGTTACAGATACGCAGTATTTT.

The chain combines TRBV10-3 with TRBJ1-6, with TRBD1 identical over 7 bases. The ends lost 6 bases at V and 4 bases at J; junction bases unmatched: 3. Per germline, CDR1 ENHRY and CDR2 SYGVKD. CDR3 length: 14 residues. The CDR3 nucleotides read TGTGCCATCAGGGGGGACAGTTATAATTCACCCCTCCACTTT. It yields the protein CAIRGDSYNSPLHF.

Only a few counts were recorded for this clone. The rearrangement joins TRBV5-5 to TRBJ2-3; 15 bases match TRBD2. The V segment lost 4 bases and the J segment 6 bases; nucleotides outside the gene matches: 3. The CDR3 is 15 residues long. Germline V CDR1 and CDR2: SGHKS, YYEKEE (reference sequence). The CDR3 bases are TGTGCCAGCAGCAGAGGGACTAGCGGGGGGGATACGCAGTATTTT. Its protein is CASSRGTSGGDTQYF.

This chain links TRBV23-1 with TRBJ2-7, with D possibly matching TRBD1 (6 bases). TRBV23-1 is an ORF, with its function uncertain. V lost 3 bases and J 2 bases, leaving 17 bases between the germline ends. CDR3 size: 16 residues. CDR3 protein: CASSQIGTKLAYEQYF. DNA for the CDR3: TGCGCCAGCAGTCAGATCGGGACAAAACTCGCCTACGAGCAGTACTTC.

V is TRBV2 and J is TRBJ1-6; D may be TRBD1 (6 bases). CDR1 and CDR2 (germline): SNHLY, FYNNEI. This CDR3 contains 15 residues. Trimming cost V 7 bases and J 4 bases, with 14 bases left between them. DNA for the CDR3: TGTGCCAGCATGCTCGGGGGGCAATATAATTCACCCCTCCACTTT. Residues: CASMLGGQYNSPLHF.

V gene TRBV7-6 combines with J gene TRBJ2-7; D call uncertain. The CDR3 is made up of 12 amino acids. The V gene lost 1 base and the J gene lost 6 bases, with 7 bases spanning the gap. Per germline, CDR1 SGHVS and CDR2 FNYEAQ. Here the CDR3 DNA reads TGTGCCAGCAGCTTAGTAAGTTCCGAGCAGTACTTC. This gives the protein CASSLVSSEQYF.

The chain employs TRBV18 and TRBJ2-6, with unresolved D. Per the germline V gene, CDR1 is KGHSH and CDR2 is LQKENI. Trimming pared 4 bases from V and 4 bases from J, leaving 14 bases between. The CDR3 has 16 amino acids. The CDR3 sequence is CASSLERARGANVLTF. CDR3 DNA: TGTGCCAGCTCACTGGAACGGGCTCGCGGGGCCAACGTCCTGACTTTC.

This chain connects TRBV10-3 to TRBJ2-3; TRBD2 aligns across 15 bases. V shed 6 bases, J shed 1 base, and the junction held 11 bases outside the gene matches. This CDR3 comprises 19 residues. Germline V gene data show CDR1 as ENHRY and CDR2 as SYGVKD. CDR3 in amino acids: CAIRGQGTSGRSGTDTQYF. CDR3 DNA: TGTGCCATCAGGGGGCAAGGGACTAGCGGGAGGTCGGGCACAGATACGCAGTATTTT.

V gene TRBV5-1 combines with J gene TRBJ1-6; 8 nucleotides match TRBD1. V dropped 0 bases and J dropped 6; count of bases not matched to a gene: 8. Germline-derived CDR1 and CDR2 are SGHRS and YFSETQ. The CDR3 is 17 amino acids. The CDR3 is CASSLEDRVGGNSPLHF. The CDR3 DNA sequence: TGCGCCAGCAGCTTGGAGGACAGGGTGGGGGGTAATTCACCCCTCCACTTT.

The DNA for the CDR3 is TGTGCCTGGAGTCGTTCAAGGACAGGGGGTTTTTCATCCGTGCAGTACTTC. Encoded protein: CAWSRSRTGGFSSVQYF. The J gene is TRBJ2-7, the V gene TRBV30; 10 nucleotides agree with TRBD1. From germline, CDR1 is GTSNPN and CDR2 SVGIG (reference sequence). The J segment lost 9 bases and the V segment lost 2 bases, leaving 19 bases of the junction unmatched. This CDR3 is 17 amino acids long.

V usage is TRBV19 and J usage is TRBJ1-4; 8 bases fit TRBD1. Germline V lookup: CDR1 LNHDA, CDR2 SQIVND (reference sequence). The CDR3 has 16 residues. V lost 3 bases and J lost 6; bases outside the gene matches: 9. The CDR3 DNA reads as TGTGCCAGTAGTATCCTCCGTGGGACAGGAGATGAAAAACTGTTTTTT. This translates into CASSILRGTGDEKLFF.

The CDR3 bases are TGTGCCACCCTCTTTGGGGGCCACTATGGCTACACCTTC. Its protein product is CATLFGGHYGYTF. This chain joins TRBV28 and TRBJ1-2; D perhaps matches TRBD1 (6 bases). CDR1 and CDR2 (germline): MDHEN, SYDVKM. The V end was cut by 10 bases, the J end by 3 bases, with 15 bases between. The CDR3 consists of 13 residues.